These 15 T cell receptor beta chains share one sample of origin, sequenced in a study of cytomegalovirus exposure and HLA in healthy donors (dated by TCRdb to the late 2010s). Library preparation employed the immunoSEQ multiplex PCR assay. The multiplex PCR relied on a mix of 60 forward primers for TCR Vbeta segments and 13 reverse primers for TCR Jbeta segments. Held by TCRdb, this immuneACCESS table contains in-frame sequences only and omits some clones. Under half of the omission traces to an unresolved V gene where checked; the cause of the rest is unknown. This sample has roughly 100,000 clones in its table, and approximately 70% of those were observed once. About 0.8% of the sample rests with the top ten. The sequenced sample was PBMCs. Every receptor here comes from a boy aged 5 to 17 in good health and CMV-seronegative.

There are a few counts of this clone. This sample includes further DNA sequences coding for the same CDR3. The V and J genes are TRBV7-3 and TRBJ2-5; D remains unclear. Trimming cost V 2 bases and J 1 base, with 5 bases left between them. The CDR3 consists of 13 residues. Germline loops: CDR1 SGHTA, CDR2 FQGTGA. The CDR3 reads CASSLRPQETQYF. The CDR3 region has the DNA TGTGCCAGCAGCTTACGTCCCCAAGAGACCCAGTACTTC.

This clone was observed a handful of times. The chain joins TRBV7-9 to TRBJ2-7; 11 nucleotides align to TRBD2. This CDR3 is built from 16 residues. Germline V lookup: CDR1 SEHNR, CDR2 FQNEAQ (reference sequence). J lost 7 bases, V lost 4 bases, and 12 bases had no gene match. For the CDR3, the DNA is TGTGCCAGCAGCTCTAGACTAGCGGGATCCCCGTGGGAGCAGTACTTC. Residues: CASSSRLAGSPWEQYF.

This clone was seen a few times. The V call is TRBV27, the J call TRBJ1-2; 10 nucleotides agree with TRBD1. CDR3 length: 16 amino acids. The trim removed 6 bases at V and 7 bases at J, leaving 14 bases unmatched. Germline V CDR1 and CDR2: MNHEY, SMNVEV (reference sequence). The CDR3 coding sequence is TGTGCCAGCAGCACCCACCCTGGGACAGGGGTTTTTGGCTACACCTTC. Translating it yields CASSTHPGTGVFGYTF.

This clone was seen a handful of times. The CDR3 loop reads CAWSRQGSQPQHF. CDR3 DNA sequence: TGTGCCTGGAGTAGACAGGGCAGTCAGCCCCAGCATTTT. The chain employs TRBV30 and TRBJ1-5; 7 bases fit TRBD1. CDR3 length equals 13 residues. V shed 2 bases, J shed 6 bases, and the junction held 4 bases outside the gene matches. CDR1 GTSNPN and CDR2 SVGIG come from the germline V gene (reference sequence).

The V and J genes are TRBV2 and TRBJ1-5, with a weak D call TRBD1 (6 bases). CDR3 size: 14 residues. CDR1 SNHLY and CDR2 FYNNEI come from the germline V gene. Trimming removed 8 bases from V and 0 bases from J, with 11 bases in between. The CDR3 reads CASQTGNSNQPQHF. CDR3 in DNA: TGTGCCAGCCAAACAGGGAATAGCAATCAGCCCCAGCATTTT.

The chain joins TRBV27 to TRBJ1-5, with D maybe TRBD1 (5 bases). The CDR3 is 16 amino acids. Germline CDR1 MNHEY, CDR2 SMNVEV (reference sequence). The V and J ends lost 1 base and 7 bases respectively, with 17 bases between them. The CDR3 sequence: CASSLLGPDPSQPQHF. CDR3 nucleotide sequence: TGTGCCAGCAGTTTATTGGGGCCGGACCCCTCGCAGCCCCAGCATTTT.

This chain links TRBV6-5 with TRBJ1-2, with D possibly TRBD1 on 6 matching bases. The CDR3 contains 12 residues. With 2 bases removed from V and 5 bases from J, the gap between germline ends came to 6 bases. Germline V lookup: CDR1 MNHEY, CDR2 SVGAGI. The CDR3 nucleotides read TGTGCCAGCAGTTACACAGGGTATGGCTACACCTTC. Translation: CASSYTGYGYTF.

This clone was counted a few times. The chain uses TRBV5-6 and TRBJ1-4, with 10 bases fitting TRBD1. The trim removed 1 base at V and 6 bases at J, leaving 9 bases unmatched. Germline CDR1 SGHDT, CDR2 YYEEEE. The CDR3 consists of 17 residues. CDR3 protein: CASSLFSGQGSHEKLFF. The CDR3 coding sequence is TGTGCCAGCAGCTTGTTCTCGGGACAGGGGAGCCATGAAAAACTGTTTTTT. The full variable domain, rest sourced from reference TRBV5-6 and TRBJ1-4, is DAGVTQSPTHLIKTRGQQVTLRCSPKSGHDTVSWYQQALGQGPQFIFQYYEEEERQRGNFPDRFSGHQFPNYSSELNVNALLLGDSALYLCASSLFSGQGSHEKLFFGSGTQLSVL.

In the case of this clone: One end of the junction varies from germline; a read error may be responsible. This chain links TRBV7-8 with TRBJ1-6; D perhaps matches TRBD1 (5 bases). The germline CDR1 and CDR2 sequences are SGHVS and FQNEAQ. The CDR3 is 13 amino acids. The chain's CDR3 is CVSTFSGNSPLHF. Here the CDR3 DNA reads TGTGTCAGCACCTTCTCAGGGAATTCACCCCTCCACTTT.

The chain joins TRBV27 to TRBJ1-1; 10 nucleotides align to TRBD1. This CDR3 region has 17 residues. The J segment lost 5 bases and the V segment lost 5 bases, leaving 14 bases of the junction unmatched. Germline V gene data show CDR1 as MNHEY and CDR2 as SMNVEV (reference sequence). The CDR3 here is CASSAIGTGAWETEAFF. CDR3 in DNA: TGTGCCAGCAGTGCCATAGGGACAGGGGCGTGGGAGACTGAAGCTTTCTTT.

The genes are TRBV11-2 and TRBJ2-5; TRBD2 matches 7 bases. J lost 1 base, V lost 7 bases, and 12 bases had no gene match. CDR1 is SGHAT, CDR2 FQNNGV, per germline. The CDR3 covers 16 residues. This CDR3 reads CASTPLGGSLQETQYF. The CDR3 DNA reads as TGTGCCAGCACCCCTCTGGGCGGGAGCCTCCAAGAGACCCAGTACTTC.

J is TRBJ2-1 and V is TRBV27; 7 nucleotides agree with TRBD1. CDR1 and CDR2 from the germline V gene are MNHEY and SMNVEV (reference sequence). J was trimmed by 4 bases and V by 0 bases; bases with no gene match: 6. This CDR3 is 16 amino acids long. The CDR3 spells CASSLSGGEVYNEQFF. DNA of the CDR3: TGTGCCAGCAGTTTATCAGGGGGCGAGGTTTACAATGAGCAGTTCTTC.

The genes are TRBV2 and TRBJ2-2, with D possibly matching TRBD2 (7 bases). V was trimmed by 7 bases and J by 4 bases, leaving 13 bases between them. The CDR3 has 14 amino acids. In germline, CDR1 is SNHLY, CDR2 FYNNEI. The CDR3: CASTGAGVTGELFF. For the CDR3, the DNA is TGTGCCAGCACAGGGGCGGGGGTCACCGGGGAGCTGTTTTTT.

DNA for the CDR3: TGTGCCAGCAGTATGAGGGTAGGTGAGCAGTTCTTC. Its translation is CASSMRVGEQFF. The chain has TRBV6-5 and TRBJ2-1; perhaps TRBD2 as D (5 bases). Germline loops: CDR1 MNHEY, CDR2 SVGAGI. Between the trimmed V and J ends, which lost 5 bases and 9 bases, there was a span of 11 bases. CDR3 length: 12 amino acids.

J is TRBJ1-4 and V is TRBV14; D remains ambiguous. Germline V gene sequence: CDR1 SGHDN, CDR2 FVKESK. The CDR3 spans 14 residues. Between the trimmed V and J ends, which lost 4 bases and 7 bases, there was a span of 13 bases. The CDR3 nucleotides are TGTGCCAGCAGCCCAGAGTTGATAGCTGAAAAACTGTTTTTT. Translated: CASSPELIAEKLFF. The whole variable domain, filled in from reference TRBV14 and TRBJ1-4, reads EAGVTQFPSHSVIEKGQTVTLRCDPISGHDNLYWYRRVMGKEIKFLLHFVKESKQDESGMPNNRFLAERTGGTYSTLKVQPAELEDSGVYFCASSPELIAEKLFFGSGTQLSVL.